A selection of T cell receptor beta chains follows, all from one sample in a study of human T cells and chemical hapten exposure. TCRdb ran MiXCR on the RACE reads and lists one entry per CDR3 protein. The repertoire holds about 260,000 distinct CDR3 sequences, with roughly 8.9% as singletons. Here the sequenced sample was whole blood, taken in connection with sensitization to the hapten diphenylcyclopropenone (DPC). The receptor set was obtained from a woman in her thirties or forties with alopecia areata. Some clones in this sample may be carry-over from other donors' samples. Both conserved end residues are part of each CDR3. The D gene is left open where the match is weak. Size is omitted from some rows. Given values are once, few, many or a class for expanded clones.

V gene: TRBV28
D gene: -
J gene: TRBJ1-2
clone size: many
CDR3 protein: CASSLNYGYTF
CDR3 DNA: TGTGCCAGCAGTTTGAACTATGGCTACACCTTC

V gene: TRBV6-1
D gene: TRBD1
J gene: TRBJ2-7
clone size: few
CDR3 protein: CASSEPGGRSYEQYF
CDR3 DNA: TGTGCCAGCAGTGAGCCAGGGGGCCGCTCCTACGAGCAGTACTTC

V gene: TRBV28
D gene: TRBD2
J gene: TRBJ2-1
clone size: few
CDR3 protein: CASSALAGGRNEQFF
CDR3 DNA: TGTGCCAGCAGTGCCCTAGCGGGAGGGCGGAATGAGCAGTTCTTC

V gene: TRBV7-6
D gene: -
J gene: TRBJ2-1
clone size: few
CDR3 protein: CASSEDGSTYNEQFF
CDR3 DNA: TGTGCCAGCAGCGAAGACGGTTCTACATACAATGAGCAGTTCTTC

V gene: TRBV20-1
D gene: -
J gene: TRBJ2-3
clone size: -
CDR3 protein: CSARGAEGTDTQYF
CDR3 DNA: TGCAGTGCTAGAGGAGCGGAGGGCACAGATACGCAGTATTTT

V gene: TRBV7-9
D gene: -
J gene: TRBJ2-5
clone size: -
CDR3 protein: CASSLAPETQYF
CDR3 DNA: TGTGCCAGCAGCTTAGCCCCCGAGACCCAGTACTTC

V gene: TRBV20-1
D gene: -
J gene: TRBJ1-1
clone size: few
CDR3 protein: CSAPPRGQPLTEAFF
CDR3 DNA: TGCAGTGCCCCCCCCCGAGGGCAGCCACTCACTGAAGCTTTCTTT

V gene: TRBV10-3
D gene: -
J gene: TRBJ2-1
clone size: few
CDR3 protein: CAISGDNEQFF
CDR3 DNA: TGTGCCATCAGTGGAGACAATGAGCAGTTCTTC

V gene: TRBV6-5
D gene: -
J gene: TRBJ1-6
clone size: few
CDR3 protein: CASSLGRSPLHF
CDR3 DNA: TGTGCCAGCAGTCTAGGCAGGTCACCCCTCCACTTT

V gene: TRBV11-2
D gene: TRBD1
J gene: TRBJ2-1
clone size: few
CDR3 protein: CASSSGGDRGEGLERDYNEQFF
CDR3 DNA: TGTGCCAGCAGTTCCGGAGGGGACAGGGGCGAAGGACTAGAGCGGGATTACAATGAGCAGTTCTTC

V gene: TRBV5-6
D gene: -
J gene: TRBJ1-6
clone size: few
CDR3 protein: CASSLTGGDSPLHF
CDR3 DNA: TGTGCCAGCAGCTTGACAGGTGGTGATTCACCCCTCCACTTT

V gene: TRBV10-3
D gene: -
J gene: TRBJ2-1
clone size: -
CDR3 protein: CAISPGNRRGDSSYNEQFF
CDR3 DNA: TGTGCCATCAGTCCGGGGAATCGGCGAGGGGACTCCTCCTACAATGAGCAGTTCTTC

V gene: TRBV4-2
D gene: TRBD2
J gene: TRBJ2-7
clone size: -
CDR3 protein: CASSQGAGAYEQYF
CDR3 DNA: TGTGCCAGCAGCCAAGGAGCGGGAGCCTACGAGCAGTACTTC

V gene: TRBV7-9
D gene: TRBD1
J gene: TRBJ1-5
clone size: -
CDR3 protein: CASSLGVGQYQPQHF
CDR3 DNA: TGTGCCAGCAGCTTAGGGGTGGGACAGTATCAGCCCCAGCATTTT

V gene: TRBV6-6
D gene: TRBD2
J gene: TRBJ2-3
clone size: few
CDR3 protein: CASTFGLAGGGDTQYF
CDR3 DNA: TGTGCCAGCACCTTTGGACTAGCGGGAGGAGGGGATACGCAGTATTTT

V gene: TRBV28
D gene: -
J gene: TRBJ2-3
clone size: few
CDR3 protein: CASSFAGGLTDTQYF
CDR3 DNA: TGTGCCAGCAGTTTTGCCGGCGGCCTCACAGATACGCAGTATTTT

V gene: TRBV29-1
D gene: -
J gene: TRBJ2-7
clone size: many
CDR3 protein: CSVEVGRSYEQYF
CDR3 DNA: TGCAGCGTTGAAGTGGGCAGATCCTACGAGCAGTACTTC

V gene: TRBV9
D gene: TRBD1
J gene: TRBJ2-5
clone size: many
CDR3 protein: CASSVGQGEETQYF
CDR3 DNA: TGTGCCAGCAGCGTAGGACAGGGAGAAGAGACCCAGTACTTC

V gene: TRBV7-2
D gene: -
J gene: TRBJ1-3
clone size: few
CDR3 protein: CASSSRANSGNTIYF
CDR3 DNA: TGTGCCAGCAGCTCTCGGGCCAACTCTGGAAACACCATATATTTT

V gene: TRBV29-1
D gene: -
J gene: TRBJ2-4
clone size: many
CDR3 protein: CSVEGGGAGNIQYF
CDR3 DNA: TGCAGCGTTGAAGGAGGGGGCGCGGGGAACATTCAGTACTTC

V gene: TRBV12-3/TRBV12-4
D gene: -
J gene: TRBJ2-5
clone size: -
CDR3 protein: CASSPTPPETQYF
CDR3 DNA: TGTGCCAGCAGCCCTACTCCCCCAGAGACCCAGTACTTC

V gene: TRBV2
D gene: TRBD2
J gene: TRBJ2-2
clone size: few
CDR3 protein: CASILQLAGRTTGELFF
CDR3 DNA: TGTGCCAGCATCCTCCAACTAGCGGGAAGGACCACCGGGGAGCTGTTTTTT

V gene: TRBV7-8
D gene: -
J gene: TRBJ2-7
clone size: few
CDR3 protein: CASSMDRASYEQYF
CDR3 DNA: TGTGCCAGCAGCATGGACAGAGCTTCCTACGAGCAGTACTTC

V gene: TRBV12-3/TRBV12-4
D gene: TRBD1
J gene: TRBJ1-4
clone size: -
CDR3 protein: CASSPVDRVTEKLFF
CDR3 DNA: TGTGCCAGCAGTCCCGTCGACAGGGTGACTGAAAAACTGTTTTTT

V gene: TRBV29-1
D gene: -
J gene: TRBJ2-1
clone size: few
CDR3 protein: CSVETRDRFNEQFF
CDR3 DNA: TGCAGCGTTGAAACGCGCGATCGTTTTAATGAGCAGTTCTTC

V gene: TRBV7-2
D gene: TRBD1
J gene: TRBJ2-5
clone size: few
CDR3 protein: CASSPRGRGQETQYF
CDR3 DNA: TGTGCCAGCAGCCCAAGGGGCAGGGGGCAAGAGACCCAGTACTTC

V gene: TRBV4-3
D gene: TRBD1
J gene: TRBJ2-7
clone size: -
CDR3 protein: CASSPDREGAPYEQYF
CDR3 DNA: TGCGCCAGCAGCCCGGACAGGGAAGGGGCCCCCTACGAGCAGTACTTC

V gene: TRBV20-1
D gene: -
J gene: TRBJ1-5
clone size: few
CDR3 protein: CSAEGPAEPQHF
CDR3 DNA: TGCAGTGCTGAAGGACCTGCTGAGCCCCAGCATTTT

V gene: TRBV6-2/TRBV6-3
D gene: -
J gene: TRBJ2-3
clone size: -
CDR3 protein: CASSYSGSADTQYF
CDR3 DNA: TGTGCCAGCAGTTACTCGGGTAGCGCAGATACGCAGTATTTT

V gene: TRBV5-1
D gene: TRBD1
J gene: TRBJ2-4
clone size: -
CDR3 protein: CASGYRQGASVQYF
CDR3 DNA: TGCGCCAGCGGCTACAGACAGGGCGCCAGCGTTCAGTACTTC

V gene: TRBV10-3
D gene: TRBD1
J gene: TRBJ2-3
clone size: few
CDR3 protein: CAISAGQGSDTQYF
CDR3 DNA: TGTGCCATCAGTGCGGGACAGGGGTCAGATACGCAGTATTTT

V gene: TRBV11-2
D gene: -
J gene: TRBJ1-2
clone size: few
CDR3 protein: CASSFQQGYYGYTF
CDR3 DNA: TGTGCCAGCAGCTTTCAACAGGGATACTATGGCTACACCTTC

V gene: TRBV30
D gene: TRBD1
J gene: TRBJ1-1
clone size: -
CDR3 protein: CACPTGQGGPEAFF
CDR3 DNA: TGTGCCTGCCCTACCGGACAGGGAGGACCTGAAGCTTTCTTT

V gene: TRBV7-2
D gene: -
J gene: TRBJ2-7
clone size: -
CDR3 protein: CATTRAGTSYEQYF
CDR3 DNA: TGTGCCACGACCCGGGCAGGGACCTCCTACGAGCAGTACTTC

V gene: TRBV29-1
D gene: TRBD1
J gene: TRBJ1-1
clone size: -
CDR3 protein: CSVEIGQGTEAFF
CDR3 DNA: TGCAGCGTTGAGATAGGACAGGGCACTGAAGCTTTCTTT

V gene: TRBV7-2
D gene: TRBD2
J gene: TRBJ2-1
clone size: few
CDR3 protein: CASRLLTSGNEQFF
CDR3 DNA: TGTGCCAGCAGATTACTGACTAGCGGCAATGAGCAGTTCTTC

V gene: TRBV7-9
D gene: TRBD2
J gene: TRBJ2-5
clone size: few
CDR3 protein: CATSPHAGGYQETQYF
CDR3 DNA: TGTGCCACCTCCCCCCACGCGGGAGGGTACCAAGAGACCCAGTACTTC

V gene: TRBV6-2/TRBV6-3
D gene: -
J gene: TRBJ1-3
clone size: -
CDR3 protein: CASSPGTVSGNTIYF
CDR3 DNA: TGTGCCAGCAGTCCCGGGACGGTCTCTGGAAACACCATATATTTT